Each of the 31 T cell receptor beta chains below was sequenced from the same sample in a study of shared clonotypes between healthy human individuals. Sequenced by immunoSEQ multiplex PCR; TCRdb stores in-frame clones only, minus some. The data hold over a million clones, with roughly 95% observed a single time. Specimen: naive CD4+ T cells sorted from blood. Subset in this sample: CD45RA+ positively selected. These receptors all come from a man younger than 40 in good health.

For this clone: In the same sample, other DNA sequences code for this CDR3. The chain employs TRBV20-1 and TRBJ2-3; D may match TRBD1 or TRBD2 (7 bases each). The CDR3 is 11 residues long. V was trimmed by 6 bases and J by 6 bases, leaving 10 bases between them. From germline, CDR1 is DFQATT and CDR2 SNEGSKA (reference sequence). The CDR3 protein is CSARGGDTQYF. DNA of the CDR3: TGCAGTGCCAGGGGGGGTGATACGCAGTATTTT.

The genes are TRBV18 and TRBJ1-1; 7 positions agree with TRBD1. The CDR3 spans 15 residues. Trimming removed 1 base from V and 7 bases from J; junction bases left unmatched: 9. Germline CDR1 is KGHSH and CDR2 is LQKENI. The DNA of the CDR3 is TGTGCCAGCTCACCACTGGAAGGAGGGGGCAGTGAAGCTTTCTTT. Protein sequence: CASSPLEGGGSEAFF.

The V gene is TRBV10-3, the J gene TRBJ1-5, with D possibly being TRBD1 (6 bases). The CDR3 contains 14 residues. Between the trimmed V and J ends, which lost 5 bases and 1 base, there was a span of 9 bases. CDR1 and CDR2 from the germline V gene are ENHRY and SYGVKD. CDR3 protein: CAISRDRSNQPQHF. CDR3 DNA: TGTGCCATCAGTCGTGACAGGAGCAATCAGCCCCAGCATTTT.

The CDR3 region has the DNA TGTGCCAGCAGCAAAAATGGACTAGCGGACAATGAGCAGTTCTTC. Amino acids: CASSKNGLADNEQFF. The V call is TRBV6-4, the J call TRBJ2-1; 10 nucleotides line up with TRBD2. Losses at the gene ends were 6 bases for V and 5 bases for J; bases not matched to a gene: 7. Germline CDR1 is MRHNA and CDR2 is SNTAGT. The CDR3 is 15 amino acids.

This clone was counted a few times. V and J are TRBV6-1 and TRBJ1-5; D is undetermined. Trimming took 2 bases from V and 9 from J, leaving 11 bases between them. CDR1 is MNHNS, CDR2 SASEGT, per germline. This CDR3 comprises 13 residues. This chain's CDR3 is CASSENRRAPQHF. CDR3 coding DNA: TGTGCCAGCAGTGAAAACCGGCGGGCGCCCCAGCATTTT.

V gene TRBV27 combines with J gene TRBJ1-2, with 8 bases aligning to TRBD1. The J segment lost 2 bases and the V segment lost 4 bases, leaving 9 bases of the junction unmatched. Germline-derived CDR1 and CDR2 are MNHEY and SMNVEV (reference sequence). The CDR3 has 16 amino acids. CDR3 sequence reads: CASSSGTGDFNYGYTF. DNA of the CDR3: TGTGCCAGCAGTTCGGGGACAGGAGATTTCAACTATGGCTACACCTTC.

The chain links TRBV7-6 to TRBJ1-2, with no clear D. CDR1 and CDR2 from the germline V gene are SGHVS and FNYEAQ. CDR3 length equals 14 residues. Trimming cost V 3 bases and J 4 bases, with 12 bases left between them. CDR3 in amino acids: CASSFPWKPYGYTF. DNA of the CDR3: TGTGCCAGCAGCTTCCCTTGGAAGCCCTATGGCTACACCTTC.

The chain has TRBV27 and TRBJ1-1, with no clear D. CDR3 size: 13 residues. The V end lost 6 bases, the J end lost 9 bases, and 17 bases lay between the germline ends. Germline V gives CDR1 MNHEY, CDR2 SMNVEV (reference sequence). DNA for the CDR3: TGTGCCAGCAGCGGAATCCCGCCGACCAAAGCTTTCTTT. It translates to CASSGIPPTKAFF.

The genes are TRBV5-6 and TRBJ1-4; D not resolved. The CDR3 runs to 19 residues. Per germline, CDR1 SGHDT and CDR2 YYEEEE. V was cut by 1 base and J by 0 bases, with 19 bases left in between. CDR3 region: CASSLLSHGGLATNEKLFF. The CDR3 DNA follows: TGTGCCAGCAGCTTGCTTAGTCACGGCGGACTTGCAACTAATGAAAAACTGTTTTTT.

The chain uses TRBV9 and TRBJ2-7; 7 bases agree with TRBD1. After removal of 3 bases from V and 6 bases from J, the junction contained 9 bases not matched to a gene. CDR3 length equals 14 residues. The germline gives CDR1 SGDLS, CDR2 YYNGEE. CDR3 nucleotides: TGTGCCAGCAGCGCGGCACAGGGGTTTGGCGAGCAGTACTTC. It specifies CASSAAQGFGEQYF.

Concerning this clone: The same CDR3 also results from other DNA sequences found in this sample. The gene calls are TRBV7-9 and TRBJ2-7; D gene ambiguous. This CDR3 has 12 residues. The germline V and J ends were trimmed by 1 base and 3 bases, with 4 bases remaining between them. The germline CDR1 and CDR2 sequences are SEHNR and FQNEAQ (reference sequence). CDR3 region: CASSLGDYEQYF. DNA of the CDR3: TGTGCCAGCAGCTTAGGTGACTACGAGCAGTACTTC. The variable domain in full, completed from reference TRBV7-9 and TRBJ2-7, reads DTGVSQNPRHKITKRGQNVTFRCDPISEHNRLYWYRQTLGQGPEFLTYFQNEAQLEKSRLLSDRFSAERPKGSFSTLEIQRTEQGDSAMYLCASSLGDYEQYFGPGTRLTVT.

The chain couples TRBV4-2 to TRBJ2-7; the D is unclear. CDR3 length equals 14 residues. The V and J ends lost 3 bases and 0 bases respectively, with 9 bases between them. Per the germline V gene, CDR1 is LGHNA and CDR2 is YNFKEQ. The DNA of the CDR3 is TGTGCCAGCAGCCAGGGCTGGGGCTCCTACGAGCAGTACTTC. Residues: CASSQGWGSYEQYF.

This clone was counted a single time. This chain links TRBV7-2 with TRBJ1-2; D is undetermined. The V end lost 2 bases, the J end lost 6 bases, and 4 bases lay between the germline ends. The CDR3 has 11 residues. Germline CDR1 and CDR2: SGHTA and FQGNSA. The CDR3 sequence is CASSLIHGYTF. CDR3 sequence (DNA): TGTGCCAGCAGCTTAATACATGGCTACACCTTC.

This chain uses TRBV6-1 with TRBJ1-2, with a possible D match to TRBD1 (5 bases). CDR1 and CDR2 from the germline V gene are MNHNS and SASEGT. Trimming took off 4 bases at V and 4 bases at J, with 10 bases between the two ends. The CDR3 totals 13 residues. Written as DNA, the CDR3 is TGTGCCAGCAGTGTCGACAGAAGCTATGGCTACACCTTC. It encodes CASSVDRSYGYTF.

The genes are TRBV5-1 and TRBJ2-1, with no clear D. The CDR3 spans 11 residues. Deletions cut 2 bases from V and 10 bases from J, with 7 bases between. CDR1 and CDR2 (germline): SGHRS, YFSETQ. CDR3 DNA: TGCGCCAGCAGCTTCGGCGCGGAGCAGTTCTTC. It is translated as CASSFGAEQFF. Full variable domain (missing parts from reference TRBV5-1 and TRBJ2-1): KAGVTQTPRYLIKTRGQQVTLSCSPISGHRSVSWYQQTPGQGLQFLFEYFSETQRNKGNFPGRFSGRQFSNSRSEMNVSTLELGDSALYLCASSFGAEQFFGPGTRLTVL.

With respect to this clone: At the DNA level, this CDR3 is encoded by other sequences in the same sample as well. The chain employs TRBV18 and TRBJ2-7; 9 nucleotides align to TRBD1. J was trimmed by 2 bases and V by 6 bases; bases with no gene match: 5. This CDR3 comprises 14 residues. The germline V gene encodes CDR1 KGHSH and CDR2 LQKENI. CDR3 sequence (DNA): TGTGCCAGCTCGCCGGGACAGGGTGCCTACGAGCAGTACTTC. This sequence encodes CASSPGQGAYEQYF.

The chain uses TRBV7-9 and TRBJ1-2; D unresolved. Germline values: CDR1 SEHNR, CDR2 FQNEAQ (reference sequence). Trimming cost V 5 bases and J 4 bases, with 17 bases left between them. The CDR3 runs to 15 residues. CDR3 sequence: CASSPRLGIGYGYTF. The CDR3 nucleotides read TGTGCCAGCAGCCCACGTTTGGGGATCGGCTATGGCTACACCTTC.

V usage is TRBV11-2 and J usage is TRBJ2-1; 9 bases fit TRBD2. Trimming took 1 base from V and 7 from J; bases not matched to a gene: 11. The CDR3 spans 17 residues. Germline CDR1 reads SGHAT; CDR2 reads FQNNGV. In DNA, the CDR3 is TGTGCCAGCAGCTTAGCCGGGGGCGGGAGGGCCGATAATGAGCAGTTCTTC. This codes for CASSLAGGGRADNEQFF.

The chain employs TRBV9 and TRBJ2-5, with 8 bases identical to TRBD2. CDR1 is SGDLS and CDR2 is YYNGEE in the germline V gene. The CDR3 runs to 16 residues. Unmatched junction bases numbered 12, after V lost 4 bases and J lost 4 bases. In nucleotides, the CDR3 is TGTGCCAGCAGCAGTAGCTCGGGACTAGGGAGAGAGACCCAGTACTTC. Protein sequence: CASSSSSGLGRETQYF.

The V call is TRBV7-9, the J call TRBJ2-1, with 7 bases matching TRBD1. The CDR3 length is 16 residues. CDR1 and CDR2 from the germline V gene are SEHNR and FQNEAQ (reference sequence). Unmatched junction bases numbered 11, after V lost 7 bases and J lost 2 bases. The CDR3 nucleotides read TGTGCCAGCACCCCCGCCCGGGACAGTACCTACAATGAGCAGTTCTTC. The encoded protein is CASTPARDSTYNEQFF.

The chain is built from TRBV18 and TRBJ2-1; 9 nucleotides line up with TRBD1. Per germline, CDR1 KGHSH and CDR2 LQKENI. This CDR3 is built from 20 residues. The junction had 22 bases not matched to a gene; V was cut back by 6 bases and J by 4 bases. The DNA of the CDR3 is TGTGCCAGCTCGCAACTTACCGGGACAGGGACCCCAGGGTTTTACAATGAGCAGTTCTTC. Translating it yields CASSQLTGTGTPGFYNEQFF. Supplemented by reference TRBV18 and TRBJ2-1, the full variable domain reads NAGVMQNPRHLVRRRGQEARLRCSPMKGHSHVYWYRQLPEEGLKFMVYLQKENIIDESGMPKERFSAEFPKEGPSILRIQQVVRGDSAAYFCASSQLTGTGTPGFYNEQFFGPGTRLTVL.

V and J are TRBV6-5 and TRBJ1-4; D is perhaps TRBD1 (5 bases). Trimming cost V 0 bases and J 10 bases, with 12 bases left between them. The CDR3 totals 14 residues. CDR1 is MNHEY and CDR2 is SVGAGI in the germline V gene. CDR3 coding DNA: TGTGCCAGCAGTTACTCTCAGGGAAAGGCAAAACTGTTTTTT. The encoded protein is CASSYSQGKAKLFF.

V gene TRBV28 combines with J gene TRBJ2-4; D possibly corresponds to TRBD1 (5 bases). This CDR3 spans 11 amino acids. Germline lookup yields CDR1 MDHEN and CDR2 SYDVKM. The CDR3 here is CGSQGSNIQYF. For the CDR3, the DNA is TGTGGGTCGCAGGGTTCAAACATTCAGTACTTC.

About this clone itself: An end of the junction does not agree with germline; a read error may underlie this. The chain uses TRBV7-9 and TRBJ2-1; unclear D gene. Germline CDR1 is SEHNR and CDR2 is FQNEAQ (reference sequence). This CDR3 comprises 10 residues. CDR3 protein: CTSSSLEQFF. CDR3 sequence (DNA): TGTACCAGCAGCTCCCTTGAGCAGTTCTTC.

In nucleotides, the CDR3 is TGTGCCACCAGCAAGGTCAGGGACTACGAGCAGTACTTC. Its translation is CATSKVRDYEQYF. The chain carries TRBV15 and TRBJ2-7; a possible D gene is TRBD1 (5 bases). Trimming cost V 4 bases and J 3 bases, with 10 bases left between them. CDR3 length equals 13 residues. The germline V gene has CDR1 LNHNV and CDR2 YYDKDF (reference sequence).

The chain is built from TRBV10-1 and TRBJ2-5; the D is unclear. The germline gives CDR1 WNHNN, CDR2 SYGVQD (reference sequence). This CDR3 is built from 13 residues. Between the trimmed V and J ends, which lost 4 bases and 1 base, there was a span of 7 bases. CDR3 DNA: TGCGCCAGCAGTGGATCGAGCCAAGAGACCCAGTACTTC. It codes for CASSGSSQETQYF.

Remarks on this clone: Distinct nucleotide sequences in the sample also encode this CDR3. The chain combines TRBV6-5 with TRBJ2-2, with 8 bases fitting TRBD1. Germline V gene data show CDR1 as MNHEY and CDR2 as SVGAGI. The CDR3 sequence is 14 residues long. The V gene end was trimmed by 6 bases and the J gene end by 5 bases; junction bases not matched to a gene: 5. The CDR3 loop reads CASRRQGRTGELFF. CDR3 DNA sequence: TGTGCCAGCAGGCGACAGGGGAGGACCGGGGAGCTGTTTTTT.

The CDR3 coding sequence is TGTGCCAGCAGCTCCCAGGGGGCCTACGAGCAGTACTTC. It translates to CASSSQGAYEQYF. The V gene is TRBV7-2, the J gene TRBJ2-7, with 7 nucleotides matching TRBD1. The CDR3 has 13 residues. V shed 4 bases and J 2 bases; nucleotides not matched to a gene: 2. Germline assignment: CDR1 SGHTA and CDR2 FQGNSA.

The chain employs TRBV19 and TRBJ2-2; D call uncertain. Germline V gene lookup returns CDR1 LNHDA and CDR2 SQIVND (reference sequence). The CDR3 totals 17 residues. The V and J ends lost 4 bases and 0 bases respectively, with 15 bases between them. This CDR3 is CASSKSGPAANTGELFF. In DNA, the CDR3 is TGTGCCAGTAGTAAATCTGGCCCAGCAGCGAACACCGGGGAGCTGTTTTTT.

A note on this clone: Other DNA sequences in this specimen translate into the identical CDR3. The V gene is TRBV5-1, the J gene TRBJ2-1; 9 bases map to TRBD1. V trimming: 1 base; J trimming: 3 bases; junction bases outside the gene matches: 2. The CDR3 is 15 residues long. The germline gives CDR1 SGHRS, CDR2 YFSETQ. CDR3 loop: CASSLRQGGYNEQFF. The CDR3 DNA is TGCGCCAGCAGCTTGCGACAGGGGGGCTACAATGAGCAGTTCTTC.

The V and J genes are TRBV5-5 and TRBJ2-3; 9 bases are a match to TRBD2. CDR1 is SGHKS and CDR2 is YYEKEE in the germline V gene (reference sequence). The length of the CDR3 is 14 residues. V lost 7 bases to trimming and J lost 0 bases; unmatched junction nucleotides: 3. CDR3: CASRLAASTDTQYF. The CDR3 DNA reads TGTGCCAGCCGACTAGCGGCTAGCACAGATACGCAGTATTTT.